Each of the 30 T cell receptor beta chains below was sequenced from the same sample in a study of cytomegalovirus exposure and HLA in healthy donors. Profiled with immunoSEQ multiplex PCR; TCRdb holds only in-frame clones, not every one. The sample consists of about 220,000 clones, 85% to 90% of them appearing once. Sequencing was carried out using PBMCs. All receptors derive from a woman under 30 in good health and CMV-seronegative.

V gene TRBV27 combines with J gene TRBJ2-7; 7 bases align to TRBD2. V shed 5 bases, J shed 0 bases, and the junction held 4 bases outside the gene matches. Looked up from germline, CDR1 is MNHEY and CDR2 is SMNVEV (reference sequence). CDR3 length: 14 amino acids. The CDR3 sequence is CASSISGNSYEQYF. In DNA, the CDR3 is TGTGCCAGCAGTATAAGCGGGAACTCCTACGAGCAGTACTTC.

The J gene is TRBJ1-1, the V gene TRBV29-1; 12 nucleotides agree with TRBD1. Unmatched junction bases numbered 5, after V lost 7 bases and J lost 5 bases. Germline CDR1 reads SQVTM; CDR2 reads ANQGSEA. The CDR3 covers 13 residues. CDR3 protein: CSGGTGGLTEAFF. CDR3 sequence (DNA): TGCAGCGGGGGGACAGGGGGCTTGACTGAAGCTTTCTTT.

This clone was seen only a few times. The genes are TRBV6-4 and TRBJ2-3; TRBD2 might be the D (7 bases). The length of the CDR3 is 14 residues. Germline V gives CDR1 MRHNA, CDR2 SNTAGT. Trimming removed 3 bases from V and 2 bases from J, with 9 bases in between. CDR3 bases: TGTGCCAGCAGTGAAGGGGGGGACACAGATACGCAGTATTTT. Amino acids: CASSEGGDTDTQYF.

This clone has just one count. The chain combines TRBV7-4 with TRBJ2-7; 8 bases are shared with TRBD2. Germline V gene data show CDR1 as SGHVT and CDR2 as SQSDAQ. This CDR3 has 14 residues. V shed 5 bases and J 0 bases; nucleotides not matched to a gene: 3. The CDR3 bases are TGTGCCAGCAGCATACTAGCGGCCTCCTACGAGCAGTACTTC. It translates to CASSILAASYEQYF.

The chain combines TRBV7-4 with TRBJ2-7; weak D call: TRBD2 (7 bases). Trimming left V 1 base short and J 6 bases short, with 28 bases between. The CDR3 sequence is 19 residues long. The germline gives CDR1 SGHVT, CDR2 SQSDAQ. For the CDR3, the DNA is TGTGCCAGCAGCTTAGGGGTTTGGGACAAACGGGGGGCGTTTGGCGAGCAGTACTTC. This translates into CASSLGVWDKRGAFGEQYF.

The rearrangement joins TRBV7-8 to TRBJ2-7; TRBD2 matches 7 bases. This CDR3 comprises 16 residues. J lost 2 bases, V lost 5 bases, and 12 bases had no gene match. Germline V CDR1 and CDR2: SGHVS, FQNEAQ. The CDR3 spells CASSTRRGRSAYEQYF. As DNA, the CDR3 is TGTGCCAGCAGCACCCGCCGCGGGAGATCAGCCTACGAGCAGTACTTC.

The chain employs TRBV15 and TRBJ2-7; D not resolved. In germline, CDR1 is LNHNV, CDR2 YYDKDF (reference sequence). With 0 bases removed from V and 2 bases from J, the gap between germline ends came to 14 bases. CDR3 length equals 16 residues. The CDR3 loop is CATSRDRIRVAYEQYF. The CDR3, as DNA: TGTGCCACCAGCAGAGATAGGATCCGGGTCGCCTACGAGCAGTACTTC.

Here the CDR3 reads CASSGRIDREAFF. The CDR3 coding sequence is TGTGCCAGCAGTGGACGTATCGACAGAGAAGCTTTCTTT. The chain employs TRBV2 and TRBJ1-1; tentatively, D is TRBD1 (5 bases). Germline V gene sequence: CDR1 SNHLY, CDR2 FYNNEI. The CDR3 runs 13 residues. The V gene lost 4 bases and the J gene lost 8 bases, with 14 bases spanning the gap.

The chain couples TRBV19 to TRBJ2-2; possible D gene TRBD1, 6 bases. V was clipped by 4 bases and J by 0 bases, with 15 bases between them. This CDR3 has 17 amino acids. Germline lookup yields CDR1 LNHDA and CDR2 SQIVND (reference sequence). The CDR3 nucleotides read TGTGCCAGTAGTACCCCTCAGGGGTGGGCGAACACCGGGGAGCTGTTTTTT. Protein product: CASSTPQGWANTGELFF.

The V gene is TRBV10-3, the J gene TRBJ2-1; 7 bases fit TRBD1. There are 15 residues in the CDR3. CDR1 and CDR2 (germline): ENHRY, SYGVKD. The V and J ends lost 0 bases and 5 bases, in that order; junction bases with no gene match: 4. As DNA, the CDR3 is TGTGCCATCAGTGAGTCAGGACAGGAGAACAATGAGCAGTTCTTC. Its protein product is CAISESGQENNEQFF.

In its sample, this clone was seen once. The gene calls are TRBV6-4 and TRBJ1-1; 8 bases map to TRBD1. J was trimmed by 3 bases and V by 6 bases; bases with no gene match: 6. The CDR3 loop spans 14 amino acids. Germline CDR1 and CDR2: MRHNA and SNTAGT. CDR3 bases: TGTGCCAGCAGCCCAGACAGGGGATACACTGAAGCTTTCTTT. Translated: CASSPDRGYTEAFF.

V is TRBV5-1 and J is TRBJ2-1, with D unresolved. CDR1 and CDR2 (germline): SGHRS, YFSETQ. V lost 5 bases, J lost 9 bases, and 15 bases lay in between. This CDR3 is built from 13 residues. The CDR3 sequence: CASSRSTLGEQFF. Here the CDR3 DNA reads TGCGCCAGCAGTCGGAGTACGCTTGGTGAGCAGTTCTTC.

The V gene is TRBV19, the J gene TRBJ1-3, with a possible D match to TRBD1 (5 bases). This CDR3 region has 12 residues. Per germline, CDR1 LNHDA and CDR2 SQIVND (reference sequence). CDR3 amino acids: CAGEVPGNTIYF. The CDR3 DNA is TGTGCGGGGGAGGTCCCTGGAAACACCATATATTTT.

The count of this clone is one. The chain has TRBV7-8 and TRBJ1-2; D might be TRBD1 (6 bases). Germline CDR1 and CDR2: SGHVS and FQNEAQ. V lost 3 bases to trimming and J lost 2 bases, with 19 bases between them. This CDR3 is 17 amino acids long. CDR3 sequence reads: CASSLALRAGDNYGYTF. In nucleotides, the CDR3 is TGTGCCAGCAGCTTGGCCCTAAGGGCAGGGGACAACTATGGCTACACCTTC.

The chain recombines TRBV19 with TRBJ2-1, with D possibly matching TRBD1 (6 bases). The CDR3 consists of 16 residues. V dropped 1 base and J dropped 6 bases, with 16 bases sitting between them. Germline CDR1 reads LNHDA; CDR2 reads SQIVND (reference sequence). The CDR3 is CASSIGQGYLGNEQFF. The DNA of the CDR3 is TGTGCCAGTAGTATAGGCCAGGGGTATCTGGGCAATGAGCAGTTCTTC. Together with reference TRBV19 and TRBJ2-1, the CDR3 gives the full variable domain: DGGITQSPKYLFRKEGQNVTLSCEQNLNHDAMYWYRQDPGQGLRLIYYSQIVNDFQKGDIAEGYSVSREKKESFPLTVTSAQKNPTAFYLCASSIGQGYLGNEQFFGPGTRLTVL.

This rearrangement joins TRBV9 to TRBJ1-2; TRBD1 aligns across 8 bases. The CDR3 covers 13 residues. Germline V gene data show CDR1 as SGDLS and CDR2 as YYNGEE. J lost 8 bases, V lost 0 bases, and 3 bases had no gene match. In DNA, the CDR3 is TGTGCCAGCAGCGTAGAGACAGGGGAGGGCTACACCTTC. Translating gives CASSVETGEGYTF.

The chain links TRBV29-1 to TRBJ2-3; TRBD2 matches at 12 bases. V gave up 0 bases and J gave up 4 bases; unmatched junction bases: 5. CDR3 length: 16 amino acids. CDR1 SQVTM and CDR2 ANQGSEA come from the germline V gene. In DNA, the CDR3 is TGCAGCGTTGAAGATCCCACTAGCGGGAGGTCAGATACGCAGTATTTT. This encodes CSVEDPTSGRSDTQYF.

In its sample, this clone was seen once. The rearrangement uses TRBV27 and TRBJ1-1, with TRBD1 matching over 8 bases. Germline lookup yields CDR1 MNHEY and CDR2 SMNVEV (reference sequence). This CDR3 comprises 15 residues. With 5 bases clipped from V and 1 base from J, the junction kept 6 bases outside the gene matches. This CDR3 reads CASSARQGWNTEAFF. CDR3 bases: TGTGCCAGCAGTGCAAGACAGGGGTGGAACACTGAAGCTTTCTTT.

V is TRBV19 and J is TRBJ2-3, with 9 bases matching TRBD1. The CDR3 is 15 residues long. Germline CDR1 LNHDA, CDR2 SQIVND (reference sequence). The junction had 6 bases not matched to a gene; V was cut back by 4 bases and J by 4 bases. The CDR3, as DNA: TGTGCCAGTAGTACAGGACAGGGGAGGGCAGATACGCAGTATTTT. Protein sequence: CASSTGQGRADTQYF.

The chain recombines TRBV7-9 with TRBJ2-5; 7 nucleotides align to TRBD1. The germline CDR1 and CDR2 sequences are SEHNR and FQNEAQ (reference sequence). After removal of 5 bases from V and 4 bases from J, the junction contained 13 bases not matched to a gene. This CDR3 has 16 amino acids. DNA for the CDR3: TGTGCCAGCAGCAAAATTGGACAGGCGCCTTCAGAGACCCAGTACTTC. Encoded protein: CASSKIGQAPSETQYF.

The rearrangement links TRBV10-3 to TRBJ2-7; D unresolved. Trimming took off 0 bases at V and 5 bases at J, with 2 bases between the two ends. From germline, CDR1 is ENHRY and CDR2 SYGVKD. The length of the CDR3 is 11 residues. The CDR3 spells CAISESNEQYF. CDR3 nucleotide sequence: TGTGCCATCAGTGAGTCCAACGAGCAGTACTTC.

V usage is TRBV2 and J usage is TRBJ2-1, with 7 nucleotides matching TRBD2. V dropped 11 bases and J dropped 0; count of bases not matched to a gene: 10. CDR3 size: 15 residues. Germline V lookup: CDR1 SNHLY, CDR2 FYNNEI. In DNA, the CDR3 is TGTGCCTCGACGGGCGGGAGTAGCTCCTACAATGAGCAGTTCTTC. Its translation is CASTGGSSSYNEQFF.

This clone was detected a few times. The chain uses TRBV14 and TRBJ1-2; TRBD1 aligns across 9 bases. Trimming took 0 bases from V and 6 from J; bases not matched to a gene: 5. Germline values: CDR1 SGHDN, CDR2 FVKESK. This CDR3 is 15 amino acids long. In DNA, the CDR3 is TGTGCCAGCAGCCAAGATTGGGACAGGGACGATGGCTACACCTTC. This encodes CASSQDWDRDDGYTF.

The rearrangement uses TRBV28 and TRBJ1-1; D is ambiguous. CDR1 MDHEN and CDR2 SYDVKM come from the germline V gene. Trimming took off 3 bases at V and 2 bases at J, with 10 bases between the two ends. The CDR3 has 14 residues. The CDR3 region has the DNA TGTGCCAGCAGTTTGACTCTGGGTAACACTGAAGCTTTCTTT. Translating gives CASSLTLGNTEAFF. The full variable domain, its missing parts supplied by reference TRBV28 and TRBJ1-1, is DVKVTQSSRYLVKRTGEKVFLECVQDMDHENMFWYRQDPGLGLRLIYFSYDVKMKEKGDIPEGYSVSREKKERFSLILESASTNQTSMYLCASSLTLGNTEAFFGQGTRLTVV.

This sequence joins TRBV27 and TRBJ2-5; D uncertain. Germline CDR1 reads MNHEY; CDR2 reads SMNVEV (reference sequence). The CDR3 is 13 residues long. Trimming stripped 4 bases from V and 3 bases from J, with 9 bases between. In DNA, the CDR3 is TGTGCCAGCAGTTGGCTCCCCAAAGAGACCCAGTACTTC. Amino acid sequence: CASSWLPKETQYF.

The chain carries TRBV15 and TRBJ2-1, with 8 bases matching TRBD2. Trimming removed 3 bases from V and 8 bases from J; junction bases left unmatched: 21. CDR3 size: 19 residues. CDR1 LNHNV and CDR2 YYDKDF come from the germline V gene (reference sequence). The CDR3 loop is CATSSSSFAGGPFGYEQFF. As DNA, the CDR3 is TGTGCCACCAGCAGTAGTTCTTTCGCGGGAGGACCTTTTGGTTATGAGCAGTTCTTC.

J is TRBJ2-5 and V is TRBV28; 8 nucleotides align to TRBD2. This CDR3 has 20 amino acids. Losses at the gene ends were 6 bases for V and 2 bases for J; bases not matched to a gene: 23. Germline V CDR1 and CDR2: MDHEN, SYDVKM. CDR3 DNA sequence: TGTGCCAGCAGCTCCCCCCCGGGGGGGGCCCTGCGAACACCGCAAGAGACCCAGTACTTC. It yields the protein CASSSPPGGALRTPQETQYF.

This chain connects TRBV7-2 to TRBJ2-7; 9 bases match TRBD2. This CDR3 is built from 15 residues. Trimming took 3 bases from V and 3 from J; bases not matched to a gene: 6. The germline V gene encodes CDR1 SGHTA and CDR2 FQGNSA. DNA of the CDR3: TGTGCCAGCAGCTTTTGGGTTAGCGGGAGCTACGAGCAGTACTTC. It is translated as CASSFWVSGSYEQYF.

The gene calls are TRBV13 and TRBJ2-1; D may be TRBD1 (6 bases). V was trimmed by 5 bases and J by 0 bases, leaving 11 bases between them. Per germline, CDR1 PRHDT and CDR2 FYEKMQ (reference sequence). The CDR3 length is 15 residues. The CDR3: CASSSRGPSYNEQFF. CDR3 in DNA: TGTGCCAGCAGCAGCAGGGGACCCTCCTACAATGAGCAGTTCTTC.

The V call is TRBV6-5, the J call TRBJ2-7; 11 nucleotides agree with TRBD1. The germline CDR1 and CDR2 sequences are MNHEY and SVGAGI. The junction had 1 base not matched to a gene; V was cut back by 0 bases and J by 3 bases. The CDR3 is 15 residues long. CDR3 nucleotide sequence: TGTGCCAGCAGTTACTCGGGGACAGGGGGCTACGAGCAGTACTTC. Encoded protein: CASSYSGTGGYEQYF.